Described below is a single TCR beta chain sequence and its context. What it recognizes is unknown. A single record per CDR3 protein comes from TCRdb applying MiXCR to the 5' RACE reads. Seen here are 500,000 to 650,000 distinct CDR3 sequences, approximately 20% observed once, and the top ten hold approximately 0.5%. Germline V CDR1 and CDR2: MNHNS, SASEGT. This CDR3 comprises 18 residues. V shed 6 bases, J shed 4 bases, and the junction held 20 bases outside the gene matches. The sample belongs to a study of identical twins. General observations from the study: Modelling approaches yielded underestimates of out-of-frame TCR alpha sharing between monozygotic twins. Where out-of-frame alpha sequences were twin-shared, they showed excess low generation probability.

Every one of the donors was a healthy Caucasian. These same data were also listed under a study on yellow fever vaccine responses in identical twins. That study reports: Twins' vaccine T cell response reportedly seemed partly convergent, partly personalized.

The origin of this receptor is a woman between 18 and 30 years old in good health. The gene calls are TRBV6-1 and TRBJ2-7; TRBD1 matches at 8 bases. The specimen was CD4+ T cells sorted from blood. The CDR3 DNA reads TGTGCCAGCAGCTCTTATATGGGGAAGGGACAGGATCTTTACGAGCAGTACTTC. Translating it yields CASSSYMGKGQDLYEQYF.